These T cell receptor beta chains were read from a single sample in a study of radiation and T cells in renal cell carcinoma. The repertoire was sequenced with immunoSEQ multiplex PCR; TCRdb's copy has only in-frame clones and lacks some. Here the sample spans 120,000 to 150,000 clones, approximately 87% being singletons. The sample in question was blood, obtained from a patient whose treatment included radiotherapy and nephrectomy. These receptors were taken from a woman aged 45-65 years with renal cell carcinoma. The CDR3 runs from the conserved cysteine through the conserved F or W. A D gene is named only where the DNA matches it firmly. Expanded clones are given a class, and other clones once, few, many or no size at all.

CASSFQISGEQYF,TGCGCCAGCAGCTTTCAGATCAGTGGCGAGCAGTACTTC,.,TRBV5-1,TRBJ2-7,.
CASSATATADPYEQYF,TGTGCCAGCAGCGCGACCGCGACAGCTGACCCCTACGAGCAGTACTTC,.,TRBV5-4,TRBJ2-7,.
CASTPEGGGTYEQYF,TGTGCCAGTACCCCGGAGGGGGGGGGTACCTACGAGCAGTACTTC,.,TRBV19,TRBJ2-7,.
CASTKTGDGYTF,TGTGCCAGCACCAAAACAGGGGATGGCTACACCTTC,.,TRBV6-6,TRBJ1-2,TRBD1
CASSSATSGALSYEQYF,TGTGCCAGTAGTTCAGCGACTAGCGGTGCCCTCTCCTACGAGCAGTACTTC,.,TRBV19,TRBJ2-7,TRBD2
CASSSDSQAFF,TGTGCCAGCAGCTCTGACAGTCAAGCTTTCTTT,few,TRBV7-9,TRBJ1-1,.
CASSLWTGRDTDTQYF,TGTGCCAGCAGCTTATGGACAGGACGGGACACAGATACGCAGTATTTT,many,TRBV5-4,TRBJ2-3,TRBD1
CASSGLGTYNEQFF,TGTGCCAGCAGCGGACTGGGTACCTACAATGAGCAGTTCTTC,.,TRBV9,TRBJ2-1,.
CASSVQPSNEKLFF,TGTGCCAGCAGCGTACAACCGTCTAATGAAAAACTGTTTTTT,.,TRBV9,TRBJ1-4,.
CASSPFMDRELFF,TGTGCCAGCAGCCCCTTTATGGACCGGGAGCTGTTTTTT,.,TRBV6-6,TRBJ2-2,.
CASSVGHQNTEAFF,TGTGCCAGTAGTGTGGGACACCAGAACACTGAAGCTTTCTTT,.,TRBV19,TRBJ1-1,.
CASSGAHTGELFF,TGTGCCAGCAGCGGCGCTCACACCGGGGAGCTGTTTTTT,.,TRBV9,TRBJ2-2,.